The sequence of this T cell receptor beta chain was determined in a study of T cell repertoires in cytomegalovirus infection. Overall study: Matching HLA type, along with CMV infection, was indicated by public TCR beta signatures. Overall study findings and caveats: Clonotype analysis showed dominance of the ex vivo response by HLA-C-restricted CMV-specific TCR beta clonotypes. Adding up the frequency of public TCR beta families identified people who carried CMV plus the relevant HLA.

TCRdb used MiXCR to reprocess the reads, holding one entry per CDR3 protein. The table records some 400,000 distinct CDR3 sequences, roughly 18% of them present only once. This clonotype was detected ten times or more. Its matching antigen is unknown. The V end lost 2 bases, the J end lost 2 bases, and 17 bases lay between the germline ends. The CDR3 totals 17 residues. CDR1 and CDR2 from the germline V gene are SGHAT and FQNNGV. This clonotype originated in a human donor in good health (CMV status not recorded). Some clones in this sample may be carry-over from other donors' samples. Sequencing was done on a sample of PBMCs. This rearrangement joins TRBV11-2 to TRBJ2-3; the D gene is possibly TRBD2 (5 bases). CDR3 coding DNA: TGTGCCAGCAGCTTAAGCCCGGGGAGTCTACTCACAGATACGCAGTATTTT. Translated, it gives CASSLSPGSLLTDTQYF.